This T cell receptor (beta chain) was sequenced during a study of T cells in Graves' hyperthyroidism and ophthalmopathy (dated by TCRdb to between 2018 and 2020). For the wider study: Peripheral blood samples were taken at initial diagnosis, before any treatment was given. After blood sampling, hyperthyroidism patients were treated with methimazole at a starting dose of 30 mg daily, and ophthalmopathy patients were treated with high-dose intravenous methylprednisolone. A discovery cohort of about a hundred patients, 43 with Graves' ophthalmopathy and approximately 55 with stable Graves' hyperthyroidism, was used to find distinguishing TCR V-J signatures. The study also compared thyroid tissue and blood T-cell repertoires from more than 5 Graves' hyperthyroidism patients. An independent validation cohort of 18 to 20 hyperthyroidism patients and 17 patients who later progressed to ophthalmopathy tested prospective prediction of ophthalmopathy. The paper describes TCR Vbeta CDR3 sequencing of some 130 peripheral blood samples, made up of 43 ophthalmopathy patients, approximately 76 hyperthyroidism patients and approximately 17 progressor patients. The 95 to 100 discovery patients were randomly divided into training and test sets at a 7:3 ratio.

TCR beta CDR3 regions were amplified from RNA transcripts. For the first round of RT-PCR on the TCR CDR3, the HTBI primer set was used together with the Qiagen OneStep RT-PCR kit. The libraries were constructed in a second round of multiplex PCR and then size-selected and purified. Paired-end sequencing of the libraries was performed with 100 bp reads on an Illumina HiSeq2000. In the original analysis: SOAPnuke was used to process the raw data, throwing out any read that contained adapters or uncalled bases, had a mean Phred below 15, or lacked an exact constant-primer or identifier match. COPE v1.2.5 was used to merge the high-quality paired reads, and each unique nucleotide sequence was defined as a clonotype. MiTCR v1.1 was used to align clonotypes to the IMGT TRBV, TRBD and TRBJ reference segments. Analysis was restricted to V-J combinations with a frequency above 0.0001, which covered about 99% of repertoires. A TCS score was defined as the ratio between F50 (clonal expansion) and ExV (chaos), using BLOSUM62-based TCRdist between CDR3 peptides within each V-J. Welch's t-statistics and random forest reduced just over 500 V-J features to about 12, which were used in a naive Bayes classifier (R e1071). Thyroid-blood repertoire similarity was quantified with the Morisita-Horn index. The raw public data were reprocessed by TCRdb itself: fastp quality trimming at Q25, MiXCR clonotype calling, in-frame beta chains only. For every CDR3 protein sequence, its rows merge into one entry that carries the most common genes and DNA. TCRdb, rather than the study authors, made the V and J calls. The sample includes about 840,000 distinct CDR3 sequences, with around 38% observed a single time. The biggest ten clones account for over 8% of the sample.

From the cysteine through the phenylalanine, the CDR3 covers 16 amino acids. The CDR3 DNA has 48 bases and is translated from base 1. Cut back by 11 bases and 2 bases, the V and J ends lie 24 bases apart. Taken from the germline V gene, the CDR1 and CDR2 loops are ENHRY and SYGVKD. Stable Graves' hyperthyroidism was defined as no progression to ophthalmopathy during 18 months of follow-up. The hyperthyroidism patients were between 18 and 65 years old and newly diagnosed, with a disease duration of less than 2 months. The study excluded patients with uncontrolled infections, other autoimmune diseases, pregnancy or lactation. Diagnoses relied on clinical symptoms, serum thyroxine and TRAb, thyroid ultrasound and orbital computed tomography. Ficoll-Paque density gradient centrifugation was used to isolate PBMCs from approximately 10 ml of fresh peripheral blood. Total RNA was extracted with Trizol reagent, and quality was checked on an Agilent 2100 Bioanalyzer.

Regarding this clonotype: Which antigen it targets is not known. No per-base quality is available; no much larger clone lies one base away.

What the study reported, not specific to this receptor: Sample size was not statistically predetermined, and blinding of investigators to group allocation was not performed. A 13 V-J signature model separated ophthalmopathy from stable hyperthyroidism, with approximately 87% sensitivity and roughly 82% specificity in cross-validation and 80%/75% in testing. In validation, progression to ophthalmopathy was predicted by the model with nearly 71% sensitivity and roughly 76% specificity, a median of around 6.5 months before onset. Most expanded thyroid clonotypes (frequency above 0.001) were also detected in blood, a finding suggesting that blood repertoires may reflect thyroid immune responses.

Sequencing input: blood. The sequence was obtained from a young man with Graves' hyperthyroidism. The rearrangement joined TRBV10-3 to TRBJ2-5; the D call is possibly TRBD1 or TRBD2, each sharing 5 bases. The sequenced DNA is TGTGCCGCCTCGAGGGGTCCGGGAAGGGAACAAGAGACCCAGTACTTC. Its coded protein is CAASRGPGREQETQYF.